The clone carrying this TCR beta chain was observed a few times. Its cognate antigen is unknown. The authors took one heparinised blood draw, averaging about 116 mL, from each donor. The data stem from a study of beta chain features in type 1 diabetes. Whole-study results and caveats: Patients with type 1 diabetes carried fewer insertions and had more deletions at their VDJ junctions. Within patients, naive, central memory and Treg TCRB repertoires seemed more similar than within healthy donors. In these data, an HLA type influence on TCRB rearrangement remained unresolved.

CDR1 and CDR2 (germline): SGHRS, YFSETQ. The CDR3 length is 16 residues. V lost 4 bases and J lost 4; bases outside the gene matches: 9. Expressed TCRB transcripts were sequenced after all isolated RNA was converted to cDNA. Generated by immunoSEQ multiplex PCR, the TCRdb table keeps only in-frame clones and is missing some. The sample shows about 180,000 clones, around 13% of them seen only once. This chain joins TRBV5-1 and TRBJ1-5; 9 nucleotides align to TRBD1. The sequenced sample consisted of central memory CD4+ T cells from blood. This receptor was identified in a woman under 30 in good health. The CDR3 coding sequence is TGCGCCAGCAGCGGTACTGAGGACAGGGGAAATCAGCCCCAGCATTTT. Protein product: CASSGTEDRGNQPQHF.